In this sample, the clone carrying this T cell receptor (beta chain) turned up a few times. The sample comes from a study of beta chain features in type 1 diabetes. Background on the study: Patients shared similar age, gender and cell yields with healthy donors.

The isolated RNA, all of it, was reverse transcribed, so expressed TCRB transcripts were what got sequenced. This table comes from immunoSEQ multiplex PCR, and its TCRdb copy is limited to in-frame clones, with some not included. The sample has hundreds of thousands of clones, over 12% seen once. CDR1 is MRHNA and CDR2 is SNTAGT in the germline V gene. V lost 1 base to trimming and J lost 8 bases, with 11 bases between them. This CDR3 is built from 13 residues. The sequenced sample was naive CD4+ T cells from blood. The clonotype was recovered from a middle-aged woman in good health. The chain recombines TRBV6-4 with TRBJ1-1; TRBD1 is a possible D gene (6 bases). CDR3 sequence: CASSDFQTGEAFF. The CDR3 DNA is TGTGCCAGCAGTGACTTCCAGACAGGCGAAGCTTTCTTT.